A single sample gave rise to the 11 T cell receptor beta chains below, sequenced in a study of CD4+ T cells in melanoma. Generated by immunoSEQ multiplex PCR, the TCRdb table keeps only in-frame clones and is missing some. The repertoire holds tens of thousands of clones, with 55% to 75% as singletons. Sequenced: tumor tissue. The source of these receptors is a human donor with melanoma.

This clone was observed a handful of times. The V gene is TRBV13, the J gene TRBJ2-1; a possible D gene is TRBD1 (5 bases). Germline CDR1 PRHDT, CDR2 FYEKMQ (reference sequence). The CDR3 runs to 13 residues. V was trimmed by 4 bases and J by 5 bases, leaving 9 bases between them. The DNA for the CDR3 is TGTGCCAGCAGCTCGCTACAGGACAATGAGCAGTTCTTC. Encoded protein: CASSSLQDNEQFF. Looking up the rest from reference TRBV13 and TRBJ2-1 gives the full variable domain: AAGVIQSPRHLIKEKRETATLKCYPIPRHDTVYWYQQGPGQDPQFLISFYEKMQSDKGSIPDRFSAQQFSDYHSELNMSSLELGDSALYFCASSSLQDNEQFFGPGTRLTVL.

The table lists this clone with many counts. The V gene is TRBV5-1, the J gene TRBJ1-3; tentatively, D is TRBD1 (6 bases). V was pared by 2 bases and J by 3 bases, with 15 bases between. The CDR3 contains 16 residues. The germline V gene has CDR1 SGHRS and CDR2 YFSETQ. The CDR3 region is CASSFRGSVGGNTIYF. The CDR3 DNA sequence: TGCGCCAGCAGCTTTAGGGGGTCGGTAGGTGGAAACACCATATATTTT.

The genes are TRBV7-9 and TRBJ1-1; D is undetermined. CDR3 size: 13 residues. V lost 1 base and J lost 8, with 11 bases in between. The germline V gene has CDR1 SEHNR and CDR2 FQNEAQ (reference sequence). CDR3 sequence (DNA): TGTGCCAGCAGCTTAGAGGAGGGCTGGGAAGCTTTCTTT. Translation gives CASSLEEGWEAFF.

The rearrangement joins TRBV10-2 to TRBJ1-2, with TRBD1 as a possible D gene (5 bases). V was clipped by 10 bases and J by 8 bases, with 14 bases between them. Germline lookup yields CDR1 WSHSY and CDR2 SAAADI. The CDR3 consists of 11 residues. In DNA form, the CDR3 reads TGCGCCACTGGGCGGGGGAGGGGCTACACCTTC. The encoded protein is CATGRGRGYTF.

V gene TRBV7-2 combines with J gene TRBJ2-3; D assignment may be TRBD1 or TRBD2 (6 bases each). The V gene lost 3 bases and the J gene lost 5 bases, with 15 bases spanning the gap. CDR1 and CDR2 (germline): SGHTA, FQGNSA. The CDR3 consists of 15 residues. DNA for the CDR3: TGTGCCAGCAGCTTTGGTTCGGGGGCGCAAGATACGCAGTATTTT. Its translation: CASSFGSGAQDTQYF.

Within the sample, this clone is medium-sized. Here the CDR3 reads CASMVRAGYGYTF. Written as DNA, the CDR3 is TGTGCCAGTATGGTTAGGGCAGGTTATGGCTACACCTTC. The chain has TRBV19 and TRBJ1-2; D uncertain. Deletions cut 7 bases from V and 5 bases from J, with 14 bases between. Germline V gives CDR1 LNHDA, CDR2 SQIVND (reference sequence). This CDR3 is 13 amino acids long.

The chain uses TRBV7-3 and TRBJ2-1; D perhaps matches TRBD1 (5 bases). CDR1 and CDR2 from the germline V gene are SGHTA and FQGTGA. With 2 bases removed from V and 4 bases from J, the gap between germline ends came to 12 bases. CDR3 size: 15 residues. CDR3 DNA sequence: TGTGCCAGCAGCTTATCACAGGCCCGTTACAATGAGCAGTTCTTC. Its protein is CASSLSQARYNEQFF. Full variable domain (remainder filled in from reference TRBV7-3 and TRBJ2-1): GAGVSQTPSNKVTEKGKYVELRCDPISGHTALYWYRQSLGQGPEFLIYFQGTGAADDSGLPNDRFFAVRPEGSVSTLKIQRTERGDSAVYLCASSLSQARYNEQFFGPGTRLTVL.

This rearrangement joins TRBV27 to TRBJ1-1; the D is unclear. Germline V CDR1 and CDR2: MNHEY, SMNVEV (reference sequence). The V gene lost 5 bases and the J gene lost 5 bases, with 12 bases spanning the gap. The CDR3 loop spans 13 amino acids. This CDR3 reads CASSERVWTEAFF. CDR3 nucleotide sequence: TGTGCCAGCAGTGAACGGGTGTGGACTGAAGCTTTCTTT.

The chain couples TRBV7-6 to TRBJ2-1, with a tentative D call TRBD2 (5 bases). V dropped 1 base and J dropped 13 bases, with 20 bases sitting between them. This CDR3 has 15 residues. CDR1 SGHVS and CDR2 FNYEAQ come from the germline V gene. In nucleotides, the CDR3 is TGTGCCAGCAGCTTAGAGGGAGATCAGGAATGGGGTCAGTTCTTC. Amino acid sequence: CASSLEGDQEWGQFF. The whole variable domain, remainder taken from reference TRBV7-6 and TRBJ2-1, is GAGVSQSPRYKVTKRGQDVALRCDPISGHVSLYWYRQALGQGPEFLTYFNYEAQQDKSGLPNDRFSAERPEGSISTLTIQRTEQRDSAMYRCASSLEGDQEWGQFFGPGTRLTVL.

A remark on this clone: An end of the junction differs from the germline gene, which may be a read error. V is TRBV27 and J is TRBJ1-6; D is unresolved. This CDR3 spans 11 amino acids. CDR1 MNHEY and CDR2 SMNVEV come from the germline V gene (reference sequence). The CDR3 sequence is CASGFDSPLHF. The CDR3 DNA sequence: TGTGCCAGCGGTTTTGATTCACCCCTCCACTTT.

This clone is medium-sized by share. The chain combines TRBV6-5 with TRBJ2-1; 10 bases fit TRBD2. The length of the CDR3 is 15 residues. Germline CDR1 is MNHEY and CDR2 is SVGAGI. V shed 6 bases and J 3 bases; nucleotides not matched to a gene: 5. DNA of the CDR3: TGTGCCAGCAGAGCTGGGACTAGCGACTACAATGAGCAGTTCTTC. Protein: CASRAGTSDYNEQFF.